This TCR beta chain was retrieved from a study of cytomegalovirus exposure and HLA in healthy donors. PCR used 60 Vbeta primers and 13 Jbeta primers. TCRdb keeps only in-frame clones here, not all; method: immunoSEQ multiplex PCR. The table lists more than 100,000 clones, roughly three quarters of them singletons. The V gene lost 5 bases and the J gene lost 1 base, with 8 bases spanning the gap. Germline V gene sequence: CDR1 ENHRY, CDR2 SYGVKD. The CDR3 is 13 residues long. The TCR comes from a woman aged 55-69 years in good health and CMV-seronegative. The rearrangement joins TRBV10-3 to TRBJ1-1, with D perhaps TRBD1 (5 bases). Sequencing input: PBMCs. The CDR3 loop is CAISLQGNTEAFF. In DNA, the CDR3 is TGTGCCATCAGTCTTCAGGGGAACACTGAAGCTTTCTTT.